Given below is one TCR beta chain in context. Germline lookup yields CDR1 LNHDA and CDR2 SQIVND (reference sequence). The CDR3 is made up of 13 amino acids. V was cut by 3 bases and J by 0 bases, with 5 bases left in between. Clones were sequenced by immunoSEQ multiplex PCR, and TCRdb holds only the in-frame ones, with some missing. The sample lists 160,000 or so clones, under 90% occurring once. The sample originates from a study of cytotoxic CD8 clonotypes in ibrutinib-treated CLL. Source: PBMCs, taken after 24 months of ibrutinib treatment. The V and J genes are TRBV19 and TRBJ2-5, with D hard to call. This sequence originates from a human donor with chronic lymphocytic leukemia. The DNA of the CDR3 is TGTGCCAGTAGTATCCGGTACCAAGAGACCCAGTACTTC. It encodes CASSIRYQETQYF.